This TCR beta chain stems from a study of metastatic and nonmetastatic thyroid tumors. Study-wide context: Across blood and tumor or nodule tissue, repertoires from malignant and benign thyroid patients were compared with one another.

General observations from the study: For both blood and tumor, malignant thyroid tumors reportedly showed significantly higher TCR beta diversity than benign nodules did.

MiXCR was used by TCRdb to re-call the PCR reads. The data show roughly 39,000 clones, more than 45% seen once. Comments on this clone: What it binds is not known.

Before thyroid surgery, none of the patients had received any treatment. V lost 5 bases and J lost 4; bases outside the gene matches: 11. Germline CDR1 SGHTA, CDR2 FQGNSA. This CDR3 has 15 amino acids. The sequencing sample was made of tumor tissue. The clonotype comes from a male donor with papillary thyroid cancer or a benign thyroid nodule (not recorded which). Some clones in this sample may be carry-over from other donors' samples. This chain links TRBV7-2 with TRBJ2-7; 7 bases match TRBD2. CDR3 coding DNA: TGTGCCAGCAGCCCCCGGGGCGGGAGCGTGTACGAGCAGTACTTC. It translates to CASSPRGGSVYEQYF.